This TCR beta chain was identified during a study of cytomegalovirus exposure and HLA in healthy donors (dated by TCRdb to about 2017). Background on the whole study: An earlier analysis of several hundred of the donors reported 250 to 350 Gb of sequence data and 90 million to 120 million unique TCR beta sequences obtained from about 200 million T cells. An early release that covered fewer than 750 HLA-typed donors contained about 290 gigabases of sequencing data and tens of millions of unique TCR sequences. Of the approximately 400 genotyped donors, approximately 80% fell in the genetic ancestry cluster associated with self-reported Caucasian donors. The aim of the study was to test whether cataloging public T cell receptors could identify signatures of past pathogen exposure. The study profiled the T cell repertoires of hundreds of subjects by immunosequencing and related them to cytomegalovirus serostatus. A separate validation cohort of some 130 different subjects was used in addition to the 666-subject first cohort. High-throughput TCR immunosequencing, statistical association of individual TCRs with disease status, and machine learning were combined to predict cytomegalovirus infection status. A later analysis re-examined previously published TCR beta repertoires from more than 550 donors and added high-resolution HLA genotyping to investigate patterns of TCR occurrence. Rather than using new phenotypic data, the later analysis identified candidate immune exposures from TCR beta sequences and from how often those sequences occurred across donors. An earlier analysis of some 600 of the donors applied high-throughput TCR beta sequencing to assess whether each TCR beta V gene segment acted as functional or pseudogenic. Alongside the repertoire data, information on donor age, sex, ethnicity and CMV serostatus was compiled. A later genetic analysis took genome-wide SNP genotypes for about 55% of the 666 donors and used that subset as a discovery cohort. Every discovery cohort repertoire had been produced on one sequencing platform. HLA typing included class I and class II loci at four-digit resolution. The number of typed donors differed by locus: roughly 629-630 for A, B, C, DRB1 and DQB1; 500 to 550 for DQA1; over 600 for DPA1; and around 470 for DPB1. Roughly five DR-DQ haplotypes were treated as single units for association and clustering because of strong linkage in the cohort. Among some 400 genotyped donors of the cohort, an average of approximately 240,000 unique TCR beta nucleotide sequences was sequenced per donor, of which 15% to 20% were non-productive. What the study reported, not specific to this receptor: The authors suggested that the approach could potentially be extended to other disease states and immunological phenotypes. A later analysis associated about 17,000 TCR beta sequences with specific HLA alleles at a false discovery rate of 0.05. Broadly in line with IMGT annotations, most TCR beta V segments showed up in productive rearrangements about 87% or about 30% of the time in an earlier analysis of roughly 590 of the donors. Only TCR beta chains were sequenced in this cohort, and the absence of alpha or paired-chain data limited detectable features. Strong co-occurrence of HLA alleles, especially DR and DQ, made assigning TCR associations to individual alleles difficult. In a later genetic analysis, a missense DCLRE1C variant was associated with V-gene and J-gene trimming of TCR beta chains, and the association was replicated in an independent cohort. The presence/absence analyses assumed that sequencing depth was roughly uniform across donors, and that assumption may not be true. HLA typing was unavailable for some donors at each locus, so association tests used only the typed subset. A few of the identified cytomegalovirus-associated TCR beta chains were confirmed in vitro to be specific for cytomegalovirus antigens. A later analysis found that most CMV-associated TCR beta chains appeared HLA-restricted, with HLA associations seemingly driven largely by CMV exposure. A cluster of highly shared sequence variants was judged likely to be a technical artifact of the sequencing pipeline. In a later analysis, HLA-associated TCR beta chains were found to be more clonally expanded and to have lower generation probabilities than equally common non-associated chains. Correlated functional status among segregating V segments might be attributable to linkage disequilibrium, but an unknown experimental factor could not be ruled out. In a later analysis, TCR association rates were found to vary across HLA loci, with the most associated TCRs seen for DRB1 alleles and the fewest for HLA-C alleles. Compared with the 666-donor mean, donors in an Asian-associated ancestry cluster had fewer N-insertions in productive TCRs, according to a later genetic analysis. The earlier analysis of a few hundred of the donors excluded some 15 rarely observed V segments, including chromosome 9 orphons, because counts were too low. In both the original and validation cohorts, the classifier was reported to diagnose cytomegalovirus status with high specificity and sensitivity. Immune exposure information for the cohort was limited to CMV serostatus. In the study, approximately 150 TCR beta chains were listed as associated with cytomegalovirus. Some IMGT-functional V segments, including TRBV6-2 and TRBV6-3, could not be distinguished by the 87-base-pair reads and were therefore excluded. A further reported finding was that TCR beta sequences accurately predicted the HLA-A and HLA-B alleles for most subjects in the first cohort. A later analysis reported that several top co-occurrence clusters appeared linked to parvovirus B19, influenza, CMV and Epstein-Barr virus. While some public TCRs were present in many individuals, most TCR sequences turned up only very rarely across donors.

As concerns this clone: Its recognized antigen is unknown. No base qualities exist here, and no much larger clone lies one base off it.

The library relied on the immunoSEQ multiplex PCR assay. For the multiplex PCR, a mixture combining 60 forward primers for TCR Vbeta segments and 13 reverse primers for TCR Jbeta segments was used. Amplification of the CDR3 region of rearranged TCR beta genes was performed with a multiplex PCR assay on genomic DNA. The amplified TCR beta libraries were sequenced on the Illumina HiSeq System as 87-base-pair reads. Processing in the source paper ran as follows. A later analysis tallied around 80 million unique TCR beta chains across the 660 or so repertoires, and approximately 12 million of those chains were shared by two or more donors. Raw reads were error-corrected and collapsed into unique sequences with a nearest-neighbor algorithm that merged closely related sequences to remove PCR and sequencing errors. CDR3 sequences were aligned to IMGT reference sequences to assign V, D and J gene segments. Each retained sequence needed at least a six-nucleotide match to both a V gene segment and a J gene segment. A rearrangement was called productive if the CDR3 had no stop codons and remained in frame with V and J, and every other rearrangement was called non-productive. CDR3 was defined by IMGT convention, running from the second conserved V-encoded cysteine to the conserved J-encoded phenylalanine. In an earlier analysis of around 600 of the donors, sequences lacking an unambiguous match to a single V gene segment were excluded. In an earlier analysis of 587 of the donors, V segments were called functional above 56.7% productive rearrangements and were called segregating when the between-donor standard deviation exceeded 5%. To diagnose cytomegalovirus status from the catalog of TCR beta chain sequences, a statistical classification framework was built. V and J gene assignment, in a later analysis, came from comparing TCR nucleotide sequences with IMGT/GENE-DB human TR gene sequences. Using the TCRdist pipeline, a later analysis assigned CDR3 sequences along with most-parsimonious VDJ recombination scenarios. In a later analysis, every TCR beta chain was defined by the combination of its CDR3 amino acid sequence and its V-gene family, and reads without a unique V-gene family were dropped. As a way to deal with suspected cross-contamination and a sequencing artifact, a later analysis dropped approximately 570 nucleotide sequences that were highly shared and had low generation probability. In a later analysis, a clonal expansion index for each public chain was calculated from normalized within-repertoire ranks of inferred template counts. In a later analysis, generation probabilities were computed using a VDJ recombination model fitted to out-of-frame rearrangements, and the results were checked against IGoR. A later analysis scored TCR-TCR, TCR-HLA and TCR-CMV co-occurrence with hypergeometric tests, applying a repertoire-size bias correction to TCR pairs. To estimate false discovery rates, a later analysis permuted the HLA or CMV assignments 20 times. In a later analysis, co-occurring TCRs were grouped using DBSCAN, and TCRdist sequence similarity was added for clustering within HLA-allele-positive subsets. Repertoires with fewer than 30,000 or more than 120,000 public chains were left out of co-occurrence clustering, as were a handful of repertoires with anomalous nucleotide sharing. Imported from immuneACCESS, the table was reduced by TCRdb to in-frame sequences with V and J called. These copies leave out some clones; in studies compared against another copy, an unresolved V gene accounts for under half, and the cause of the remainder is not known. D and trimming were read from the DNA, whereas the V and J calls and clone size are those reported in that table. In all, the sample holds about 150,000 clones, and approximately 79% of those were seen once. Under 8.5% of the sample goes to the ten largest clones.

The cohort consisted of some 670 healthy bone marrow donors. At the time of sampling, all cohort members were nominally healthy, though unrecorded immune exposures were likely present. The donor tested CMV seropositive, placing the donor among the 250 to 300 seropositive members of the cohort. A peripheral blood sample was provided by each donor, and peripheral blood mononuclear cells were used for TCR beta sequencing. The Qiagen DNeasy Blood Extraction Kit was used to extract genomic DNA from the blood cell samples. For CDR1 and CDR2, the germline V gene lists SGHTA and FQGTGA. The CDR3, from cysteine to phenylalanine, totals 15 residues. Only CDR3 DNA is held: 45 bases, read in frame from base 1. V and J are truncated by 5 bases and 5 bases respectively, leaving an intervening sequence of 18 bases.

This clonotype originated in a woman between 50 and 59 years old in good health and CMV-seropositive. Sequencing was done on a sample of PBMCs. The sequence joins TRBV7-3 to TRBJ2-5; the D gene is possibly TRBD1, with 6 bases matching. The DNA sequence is TGTGCCAGCAGCCCCCACGGACAGTTGGGGGAGACCCAGTACTTC. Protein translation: CASSPHGQLGETQYF.